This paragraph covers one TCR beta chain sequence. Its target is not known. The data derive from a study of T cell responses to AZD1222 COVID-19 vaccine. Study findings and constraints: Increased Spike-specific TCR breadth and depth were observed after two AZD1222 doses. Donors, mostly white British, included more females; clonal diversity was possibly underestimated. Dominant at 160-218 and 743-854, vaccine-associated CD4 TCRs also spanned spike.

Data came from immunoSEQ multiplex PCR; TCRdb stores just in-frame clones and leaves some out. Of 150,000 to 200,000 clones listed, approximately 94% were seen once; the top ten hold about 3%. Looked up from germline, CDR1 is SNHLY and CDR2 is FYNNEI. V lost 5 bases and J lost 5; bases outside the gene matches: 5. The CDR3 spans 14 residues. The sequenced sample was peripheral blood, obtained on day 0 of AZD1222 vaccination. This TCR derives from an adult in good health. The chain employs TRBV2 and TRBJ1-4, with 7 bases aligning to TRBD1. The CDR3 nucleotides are TGTGCCAGCAGTCAGGACAGGTTCAATGAAAAACTGTTTTTT. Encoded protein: CASSQDRFNEKLFF.